This entry describes one T cell receptor beta chain. No antigen is known for it. Using its own MiXCR run on the reads, TCRdb lists one record per CDR3 protein. The table shows fewer than 1,000,000 distinct CDR3 sequences, with 30% to 40% occurring only once. The data were obtained in a study of T cell repertoires in cytomegalovirus infection. Overall study context: CMV epitopes, recently identified HLA-C-restricted and well-studied HLA-B-restricted, were used.

In germline, CDR1 is MNHNS, CDR2 SASEGT. Trimming took off 4 bases at V and 8 bases at J, with 16 bases between the two ends. CDR3 length: 14 residues. The specimen was cultured CD8+ T cells from PBMCs, collected from culture after CMV antigen stimulation. This receptor was taken from a human donor in good health (CMV status not recorded). Some clones in this sample may be carry-over from other donors' samples. The chain recombines TRBV6-1 with TRBJ2-3; the D gene is possibly TRBD2 (5 bases). The CDR3 DNA sequence: TGTGCCAGCAGTGGGACTGAGGATATGGGTACGCAGTATTTT. Its translation: CASSGTEDMGTQYF.